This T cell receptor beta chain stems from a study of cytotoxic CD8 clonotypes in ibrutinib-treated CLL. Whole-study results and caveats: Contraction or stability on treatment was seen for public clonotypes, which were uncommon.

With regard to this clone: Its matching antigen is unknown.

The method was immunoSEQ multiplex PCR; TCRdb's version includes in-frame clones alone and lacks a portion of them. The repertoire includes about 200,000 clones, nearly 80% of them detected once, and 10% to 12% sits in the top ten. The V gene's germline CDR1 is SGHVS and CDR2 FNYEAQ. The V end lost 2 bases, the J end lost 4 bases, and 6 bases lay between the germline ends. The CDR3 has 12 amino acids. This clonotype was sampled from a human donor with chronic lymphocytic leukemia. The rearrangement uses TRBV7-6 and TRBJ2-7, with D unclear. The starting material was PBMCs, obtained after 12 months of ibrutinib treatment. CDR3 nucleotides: TGTGCCAGCAGCTTAACGAGTTACGAGCAGTACTTC. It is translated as CASSLTSYEQYF.